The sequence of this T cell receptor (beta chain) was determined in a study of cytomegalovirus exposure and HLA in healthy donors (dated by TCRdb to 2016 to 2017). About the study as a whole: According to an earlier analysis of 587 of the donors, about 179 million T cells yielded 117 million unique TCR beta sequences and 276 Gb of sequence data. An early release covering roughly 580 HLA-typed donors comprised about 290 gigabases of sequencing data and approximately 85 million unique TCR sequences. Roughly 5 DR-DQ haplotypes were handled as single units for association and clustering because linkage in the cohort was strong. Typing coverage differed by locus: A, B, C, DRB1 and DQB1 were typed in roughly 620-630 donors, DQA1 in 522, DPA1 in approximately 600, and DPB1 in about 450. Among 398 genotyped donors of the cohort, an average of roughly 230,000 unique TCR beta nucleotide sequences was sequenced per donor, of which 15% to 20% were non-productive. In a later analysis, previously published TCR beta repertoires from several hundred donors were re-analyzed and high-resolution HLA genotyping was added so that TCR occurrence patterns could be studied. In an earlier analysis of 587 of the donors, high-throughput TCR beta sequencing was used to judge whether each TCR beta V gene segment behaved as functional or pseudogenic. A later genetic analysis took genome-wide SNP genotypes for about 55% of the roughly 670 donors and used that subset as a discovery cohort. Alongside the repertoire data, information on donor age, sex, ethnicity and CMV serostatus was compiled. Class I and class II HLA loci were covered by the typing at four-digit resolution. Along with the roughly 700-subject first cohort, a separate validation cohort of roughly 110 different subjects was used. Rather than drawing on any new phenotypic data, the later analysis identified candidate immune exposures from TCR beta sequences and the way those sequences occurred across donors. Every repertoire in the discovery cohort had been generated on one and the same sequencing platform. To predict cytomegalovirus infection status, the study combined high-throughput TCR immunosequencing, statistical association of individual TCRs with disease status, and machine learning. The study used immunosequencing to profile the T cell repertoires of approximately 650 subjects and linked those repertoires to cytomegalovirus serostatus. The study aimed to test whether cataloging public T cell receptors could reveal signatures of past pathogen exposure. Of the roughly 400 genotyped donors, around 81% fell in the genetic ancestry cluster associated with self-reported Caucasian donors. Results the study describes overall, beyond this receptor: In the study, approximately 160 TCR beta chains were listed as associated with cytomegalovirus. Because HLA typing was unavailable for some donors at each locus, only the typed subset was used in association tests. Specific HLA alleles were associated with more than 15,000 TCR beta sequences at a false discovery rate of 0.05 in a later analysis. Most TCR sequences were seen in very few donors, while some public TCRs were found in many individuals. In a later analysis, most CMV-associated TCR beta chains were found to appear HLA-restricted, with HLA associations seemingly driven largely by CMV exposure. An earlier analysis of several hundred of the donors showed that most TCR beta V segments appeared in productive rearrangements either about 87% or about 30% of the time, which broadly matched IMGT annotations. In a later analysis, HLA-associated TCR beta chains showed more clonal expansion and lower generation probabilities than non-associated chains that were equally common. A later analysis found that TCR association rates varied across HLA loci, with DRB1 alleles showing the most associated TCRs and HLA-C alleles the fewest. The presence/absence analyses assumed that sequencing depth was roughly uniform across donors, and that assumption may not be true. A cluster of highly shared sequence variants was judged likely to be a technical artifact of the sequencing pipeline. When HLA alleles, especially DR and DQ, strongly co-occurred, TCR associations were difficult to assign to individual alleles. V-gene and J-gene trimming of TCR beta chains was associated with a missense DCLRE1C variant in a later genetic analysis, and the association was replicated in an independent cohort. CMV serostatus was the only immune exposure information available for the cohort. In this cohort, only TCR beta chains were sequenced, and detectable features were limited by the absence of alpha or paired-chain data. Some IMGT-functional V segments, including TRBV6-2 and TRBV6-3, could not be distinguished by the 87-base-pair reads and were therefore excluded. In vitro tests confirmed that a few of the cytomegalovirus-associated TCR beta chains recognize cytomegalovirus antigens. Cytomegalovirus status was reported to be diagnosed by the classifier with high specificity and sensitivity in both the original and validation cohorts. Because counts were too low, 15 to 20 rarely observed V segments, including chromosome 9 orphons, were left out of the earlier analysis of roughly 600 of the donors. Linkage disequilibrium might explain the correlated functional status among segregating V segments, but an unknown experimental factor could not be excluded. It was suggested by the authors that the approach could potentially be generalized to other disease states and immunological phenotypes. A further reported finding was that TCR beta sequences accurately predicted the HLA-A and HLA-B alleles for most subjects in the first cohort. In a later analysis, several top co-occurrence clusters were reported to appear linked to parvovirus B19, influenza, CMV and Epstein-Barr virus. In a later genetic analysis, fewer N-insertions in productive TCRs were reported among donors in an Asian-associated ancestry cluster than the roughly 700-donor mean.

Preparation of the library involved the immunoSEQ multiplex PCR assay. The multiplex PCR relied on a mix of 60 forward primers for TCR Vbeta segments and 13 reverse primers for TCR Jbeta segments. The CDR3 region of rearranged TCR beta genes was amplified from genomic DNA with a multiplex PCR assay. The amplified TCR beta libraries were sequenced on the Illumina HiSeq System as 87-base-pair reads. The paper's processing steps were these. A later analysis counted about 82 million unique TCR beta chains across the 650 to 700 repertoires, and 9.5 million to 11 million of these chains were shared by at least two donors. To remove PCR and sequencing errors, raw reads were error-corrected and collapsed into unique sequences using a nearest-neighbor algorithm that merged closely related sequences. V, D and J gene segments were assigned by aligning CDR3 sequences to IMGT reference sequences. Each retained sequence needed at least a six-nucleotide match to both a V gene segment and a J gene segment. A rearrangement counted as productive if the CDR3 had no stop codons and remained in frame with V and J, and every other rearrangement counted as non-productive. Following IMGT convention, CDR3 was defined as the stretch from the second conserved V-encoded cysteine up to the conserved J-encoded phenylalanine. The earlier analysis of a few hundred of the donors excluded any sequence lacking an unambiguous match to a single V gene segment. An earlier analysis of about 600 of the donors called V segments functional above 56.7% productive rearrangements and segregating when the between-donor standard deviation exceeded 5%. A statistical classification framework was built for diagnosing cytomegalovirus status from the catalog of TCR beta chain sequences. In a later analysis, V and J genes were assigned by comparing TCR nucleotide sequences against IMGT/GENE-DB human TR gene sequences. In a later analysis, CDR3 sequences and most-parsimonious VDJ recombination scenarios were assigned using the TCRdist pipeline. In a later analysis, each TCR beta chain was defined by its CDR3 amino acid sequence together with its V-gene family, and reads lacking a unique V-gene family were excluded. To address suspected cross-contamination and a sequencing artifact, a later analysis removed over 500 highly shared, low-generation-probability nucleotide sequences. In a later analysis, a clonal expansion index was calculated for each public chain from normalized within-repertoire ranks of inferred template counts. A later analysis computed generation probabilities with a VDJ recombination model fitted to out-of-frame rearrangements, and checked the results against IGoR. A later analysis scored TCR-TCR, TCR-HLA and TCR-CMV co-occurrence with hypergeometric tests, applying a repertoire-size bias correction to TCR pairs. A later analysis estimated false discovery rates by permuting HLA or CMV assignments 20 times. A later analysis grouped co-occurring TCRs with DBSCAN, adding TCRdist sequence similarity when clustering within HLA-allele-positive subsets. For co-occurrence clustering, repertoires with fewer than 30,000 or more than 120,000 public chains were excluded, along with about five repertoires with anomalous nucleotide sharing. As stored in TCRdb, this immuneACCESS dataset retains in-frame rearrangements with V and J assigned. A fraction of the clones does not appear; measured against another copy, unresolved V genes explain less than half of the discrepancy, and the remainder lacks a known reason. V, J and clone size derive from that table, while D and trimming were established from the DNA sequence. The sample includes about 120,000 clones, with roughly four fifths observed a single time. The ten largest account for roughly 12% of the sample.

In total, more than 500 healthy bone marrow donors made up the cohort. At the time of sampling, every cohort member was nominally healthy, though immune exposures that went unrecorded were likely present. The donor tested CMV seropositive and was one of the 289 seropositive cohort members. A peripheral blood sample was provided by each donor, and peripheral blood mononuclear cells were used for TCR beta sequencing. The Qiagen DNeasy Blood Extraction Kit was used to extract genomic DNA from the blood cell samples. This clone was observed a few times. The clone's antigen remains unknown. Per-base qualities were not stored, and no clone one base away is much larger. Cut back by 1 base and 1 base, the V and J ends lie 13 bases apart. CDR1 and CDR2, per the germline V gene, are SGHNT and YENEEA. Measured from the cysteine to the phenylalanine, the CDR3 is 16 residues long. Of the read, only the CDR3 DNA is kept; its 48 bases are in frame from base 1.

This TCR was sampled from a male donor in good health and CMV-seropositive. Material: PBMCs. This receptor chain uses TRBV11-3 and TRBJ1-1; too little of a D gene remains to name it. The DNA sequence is TGTGCCAGCAGCTTAGGACCCCCGGAGACGAACACTGAAGCTTTCTTT. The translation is CASSLGPPETNTEAFF.